The next 18 T cell receptor beta chains were all read from a single sample in a study of T cells in Graves' hyperthyroidism and ophthalmopathy. RNA transcripts were the template for amplifying TCR beta CDR3 regions. Carried out on the TCR CDR3, a first-round RT-PCR used the HTBI primer set. Each CDR3 protein gets one entry after TCRdb re-called the multiplex PCR reads with MiXCR. The table records about 740,000 distinct CDR3 sequences, 14% of them present only once. The sequenced material came from blood. The source of these receptors is a woman between 18 and 29 years old with Graves' hyperthyroidism.

This clonotype was observed at least ten times. The genes are TRBV7-9 and TRBJ1-2; maybe TRBD1 (5 bases). The CDR3 runs 14 residues. The germline V gene encodes CDR1 SEHNR and CDR2 FQNEAQ (reference sequence). Trimming shortened V by 4 bases and J by 5 bases, and 14 bases separated the two germline ends. The CDR3 nucleotides are TGTGCCAGCAGCTCAGACAGTGGTTTATATGGCTACACCTTC. Translating it yields CASSSDSGLYGYTF.

This clonotype has more than one count but fewer than ten. The gene calls are TRBV11-2 and TRBJ1-2; the D gene is possibly TRBD1 (6 bases). The CDR3 is 16 amino acids. Germline values: CDR1 SGHAT, CDR2 FQNNGV. Trimming pared 5 bases from V and 7 bases from J, leaving 23 bases between. The CDR3 nucleotides read TGTGCCAGCAGCCCCTTAAGGGGACAAGGTGGCAGTGGCTACACCTTC. This translates into CASSPLRGQGGSGYTF.

In its sample, this clonotype was seen a few times. The CDR3 loop is CASTFQGKNTEAFF. As DNA, the CDR3 is TGTGCCAGCACTTTTCAGGGAAAGAACACTGAAGCTTTCTTT. The V call is TRBV5-4, the J call TRBJ1-1; maybe TRBD1 (5 bases). The germline V and J ends were trimmed by 6 bases and 1 base, with 13 bases remaining between them. Germline-derived CDR1 and CDR2 are SGHNT and YYREEE (reference sequence). This CDR3 is built from 14 residues.

The chain uses TRBV15 and TRBJ2-7; D possibly uses TRBD1 or TRBD2 (5 bases each). The CDR3 has 13 amino acids. The germline V gene encodes CDR1 LNHNV and CDR2 YYDKDF (reference sequence). Trimming removed 3 bases at V and 2 bases at J, with 8 bases between. CDR3: CATSRGTTYEQYF. CDR3 nucleotides: TGTGCCACCAGCAGGGGGACCACCTACGAGCAGTACTTC.

On this clonotype: With a much larger clone just one base away, this may be a read error. The chain couples TRBV6-2 or TRBV6-3 to TRBJ1-2, with a possible D match to TRBD1 (5 bases). Trimming left V 5 bases short and J 7 bases short, with 17 bases between. Germline CDR1 and CDR2: MNHEY and SVGEGT. CDR3 length equals 14 residues. CDR3: CASSPGRRGAGYTF. The CDR3 DNA reads TGTGCCAGCAGTCCCGGACGGAGAGGGGCTGGCTACACCTTC.

There are a few counts of this clonotype. The chain couples TRBV5-5 to TRBJ1-1; D unclear. V was pared by 2 bases and J by 12 bases, with 11 bases between. From germline, CDR1 is SGHKS and CDR2 YYEKEE (reference sequence). This CDR3 spans 11 amino acids. This chain's CDR3 is CASSFTETTFF. In nucleotides, the CDR3 is TGTGCCAGCAGCTTTACCGAAACTACTTTCTTT.

The chain carries TRBV13 and TRBJ2-7; D tentatively fits TRBD1 or TRBD2 (7 bases each). Germline V gene data show CDR1 as PRHDT and CDR2 as FYEKMQ (reference sequence). CDR3 length: 17 amino acids. The ends were cut back, 0 bases at V and 3 bases at J, with 18 bases in the middle. The chain's CDR3 is CASSLGGMTGRDYEQYF. CDR3 coding DNA: TGTGCCAGCAGCTTAGGCGGGATGACAGGGAGGGACTACGAGCAGTACTTC.

Ten or more counts support this clonotype. J is TRBJ1-2 and V is TRBV7-2, with D perhaps matching TRBD1 (6 bases). Between the trimmed V and J ends, which lost 0 bases and 4 bases, there was a span of 12 bases. The germline CDR1 and CDR2 sequences are SGHTA and FQGNSA. The CDR3 totals 15 residues. The CDR3 DNA sequence: TGTGCCAGCAGCTTAGCGTCCAGGGGAGCCTATGGCTACACCTTC. Its protein product is CASSLASRGAYGYTF.

Many counts were recorded for this clonotype. The chain recombines TRBV20-1 with TRBJ2-6; D perhaps matches TRBD1 (6 bases). Germline V gene lookup returns CDR1 DFQATT and CDR2 SNEGSKA (reference sequence). The CDR3 is 14 amino acids. V shed 5 bases and J shed 2 bases, with 10 bases lying between them. CDR3: CSAVHRAGANVLTF. CDR3 sequence (DNA): TGCAGTGCTGTACACAGGGCTGGGGCCAACGTCCTGACTTTC.

The chain is built from TRBV7-2 and TRBJ1-2; D is undetermined. V was pared by 0 bases and J by 1 base, with 6 bases between. Germline values: CDR1 SGHTA, CDR2 FQGNSA. This CDR3 comprises 14 residues. CDR3 loop: CASSLARNNYGYTF. DNA of the CDR3: TGTGCCAGCAGCTTAGCGCGGAATAACTATGGCTACACCTTC.

A few counts support this clonotype. The chain carries TRBV15 and TRBJ1-1; D gene ambiguous. V was clipped by 1 base and J by 4 bases, with 10 bases between them. Germline CDR1 and CDR2: LNHNV and YYDKDF (reference sequence). The CDR3 length is 14 residues. CDR3 sequence (DNA): TGTGCCACCAGCAGAGCCGCCGGGTCCACTGAAGCTTTCTTT. Its translation is CATSRAAGSTEAFF. The variable domain in full, with the rest retrieved from reference TRBV15 and TRBJ1-1, is DAMVIQNPRYQVTQFGKPVTLSCSQTLNHNVMYWYQQKSSQAPKLLFHYYDKDFNNEADTPDNFQSRRPNTSFCFLDIRSPGLGDTAMYLCATSRAAGSTEAFFGQGTRLTVV.

Worth noting for this clonotype: It may be a read error: a sequence one base away is much more abundant. This rearrangement joins TRBV7-8 to TRBJ1-1, with 7 bases fitting TRBD1. Germline CDR1 is SGHVS and CDR2 is FQNEAQ. The length of the CDR3 is 13 residues. The ends lost 3 bases at V and 4 bases at J; junction bases unmatched: 2. CDR3 DNA: TGTGCCAGCAGCTTTTACAGGGGCACTGAAGCTTTCTTT. Protein product: CASSFYRGTEAFF.

In its sample, this clonotype was seen a few times. This sequence joins TRBV4-3 and TRBJ2-3; TRBD2 matches at 10 bases. The CDR3 is 16 residues long. V lost 0 bases and J lost 4; bases outside the gene matches: 4. CDR1 is LGHNA, CDR2 YSLEER, per germline. The CDR3 protein is CASSQDPSGSPDTQYF. The CDR3, as DNA: TGCGCCAGCAGCCAAGATCCTAGCGGGAGCCCAGATACGCAGTATTTT.

Only a few counts were recorded for this clonotype. The chain has TRBV7-9 and TRBJ2-1, with no clear D. Trimming pared 5 bases from V and 5 bases from J, leaving 10 bases between. Per the germline V gene, CDR1 is SEHNR and CDR2 is FQNEAQ (reference sequence). This CDR3 has 13 residues. CDR3 protein: CASSPLADNEQFF. In nucleotides, the CDR3 is TGTGCCAGCAGCCCCCTGGCTGACAATGAGCAGTTCTTC. Combining the CDR3 with reference TRBV7-9 and TRBJ2-1 gives the whole variable domain DTGVSQNPRHKITKRGQNVTFRCDPISEHNRLYWYRQTLGQGPEFLTYFQNEAQLEKSRLLSDRFSAERPKGSFSTLEIQRTEQGDSAMYLCASSPLADNEQFFGPGTRLTVL.

This clonotype was seen ten or more times. The rearrangement links TRBV18 to TRBJ2-5, with D perhaps TRBD1 (6 bases). CDR1 and CDR2 (germline): KGHSH, LQKENI. V lost 3 bases to trimming and J lost 3 bases, with 11 bases between them. The CDR3 sequence is 14 residues long. Here the CDR3 reads CASSPTGPKETQYF. In nucleotides, the CDR3 is TGTGCCAGCTCACCTACAGGGCCGAAAGAGACCCAGTACTTC. The entire variable domain, with the rest obtained from reference TRBV18 and TRBJ2-5, is as follows: NAGVMQNPRHLVRRRGQEARLRCSPMKGHSHVYWYRQLPEEGLKFMVYLQKENIIDESGMPKERFSAEFPKEGPSILRIQQVVRGDSAAYFCASSPTGPKETQYFGPGTRLLVL.

This clonotype has ten or more counts. The V call is TRBV28, the J call TRBJ1-6, with TRBD1 matching over 9 bases. Germline CDR1 and CDR2: MDHEN and SYDVKM. The CDR3 totals 16 residues. Trimming took 6 bases from V and 8 from J; bases not matched to a gene: 11. The CDR3 nucleotides are TGTGCCAGCAGCCATAGTGGGACAGGGCTTTATTCACCCCTCCACTTT. As protein: CASSHSGTGLYSPLHF.

There are a few counts of this clonotype. The chain couples TRBV9 to TRBJ1-4; no clear D gene. The CDR3 has 15 residues. Germline values: CDR1 SGDLS, CDR2 YYNGEE. V was clipped by 0 bases and J by 5 bases, with 11 bases between them. CDR3 DNA: TGTGCCAGCAGCGTAGGGAACCAGGTGAATGAAAAACTGTTTTTT. This translates into CASSVGNQVNEKLFF.

This clonotype occurred many times. The chain has TRBV7-2 and TRBJ2-7, with TRBD1 identical over 8 bases. The CDR3 covers 15 residues. V lost 5 bases to trimming and J lost 0 bases; unmatched junction nucleotides: 6. The V gene's germline CDR1 is SGHTA and CDR2 FQGNSA. CDR3 in amino acids: CASSPRTGNSYEQYF. The DNA of the CDR3 is TGTGCCAGCAGCCCCCGGACAGGGAACTCCTACGAGCAGTACTTC.